This T cell receptor (beta chain) was sequenced for a study of T-cell reconstitution after alpha-beta-depleted transplantation in children. Researchers prepared the TCRbeta library using unique molecular identifiers, the study reports. TCRdb fed the PCR reads into MiXCR, producing one record per CDR3 protein. The sample lists 450,000 to 600,000 distinct CDR3 sequences, roughly 33% occurring once. The CDR3 consists of 14 residues. V lost 5 bases, J lost 1 base, and 1 base stayed unmatched. A few counts support this clonotype. This chain connects TRBV12-3 or TRBV12-4 to TRBJ2-3, with 9 nucleotides matching TRBD2. Sequences were derived from PBMCs from the stem cell graft donor, sampled from the stem cell graft. This receptor was taken from a human donor who donated a stem cell graft to a child with aplastic anemia. CDR3 nucleotides: TGTGCCAGCAGTCGGACTAGCGGCACAGATACGCAGTATTTT. Translated, it gives CASSRTSGTDTQYF.